The T cell receptor beta chain under discussion was sequenced for a study of CD8 T cells in ankylosing spondylitis (dated by TCRdb to the late 2010s). Notes on the research overall: The study set out to find disease-linked TCR variants by profiling T cell receptor beta repertoires in ankylosing spondylitis patients and healthy donors. The full study cohort was made up of about 24 ankylosing spondylitis patients and 108 healthy donors. Peripheral blood was sampled, and synovial fluid was also collected from ankylosing spondylitis patients. The research as a whole found: Significant enrichment of the disease-linked clones was reported in matched synovial fluid samples from ankylosing spondylitis patients. The disease-linked clones showed a CD8+ phenotype and occurred at relatively low frequencies in peripheral blood. Some motif variants had previously been reported in the synovial fluid and blood of reactive arthritis patients, which suggests shared mechanisms of disease initiation. A TCR beta motif of about eight highly homologous amino acid variants appeared characteristic of blood from ankylosing spondylitis patients.

This clonotype was observed a handful of times. Its antigen remains undetermined. No base quality values were provided; no much bigger clone lies one nucleotide off. Sequencing instrument: Illumina HiSeq 2500. Quantitative 5'-RACE with molecular barcodes was used to prepare TCR beta libraries. The authors processed their data as follows. Disease-linked TCR variants were identified with a new computational method built on a probabilistic model of VDJ rearrangement. TCRdb applied fastp at Q25 and MiXCR to the public reads, then kept only in-frame beta chains. CDR3 protein sequences are deduplicated, and each keeps its most common genes and DNA. The V and J calls and clone size come from TCRdb's table, not from the authors' own analysis. The sample contains 200,000 to 300,000 distinct CDR3 sequences, under 12% of them found a single time. The biggest ten clones account for 2% to 3% of the sample. CDR1 and CDR2 were assigned from the germline V gene as MGHRA and YSYEKL. CDR3 length: 15 amino acids, cysteine to phenylalanine. Of the read, only the CDR3 DNA is kept; its 45 bases are in frame from base 1. V loses 4 bases at its end and J loses 8 bases; junction bases beyond the gene matches: 9.

What was sequenced was blood, either unsorted or a sorted T cell fraction (not recorded which). The rearrangement joined TRBV4-1 to TRBJ2-1; TRBD1 agrees with 9 junctional bases. This clonotype was obtained from a male donor with ankylosing spondylitis or in good health (not recorded which). The DNA reads TGCGCCAGCAGCCCTCGAGACAGGGGGAACGATGAGCAGTTCTTC. Translated, this gives CASSPRDRGNDEQFF.